These T cell receptor beta chains were read from a single sample in a study of cytomegalovirus exposure and HLA in healthy donors. Produced via immunoSEQ multiplex PCR; TCRdb's table is partial and in-frame only. The top ten hold under 4.5% of the sample, which has 150,000 to 200,000 clones, around 80% seen once. Sequencing was performed on PBMCs. The origin of the receptors is a woman in her twenties or thirties in good health and CMV-seropositive. Each CDR3 is given with its conserved first and last residue. The D gene is left open where the match is weak. Not every row has a clone size; where given, it reads once, few, many or a size class.

TRBV6-5	14	TRBJ2-7	TRBD2	NA	TGTGCCAGCAGTTACTCCCTGGGGGGGGACGAGCAGTACTTC	CASSYSLGGDEQYF
TRBV7-9	13	TRBJ2-5	TRBD1	NA	TGTGCCTCAAGGGGGCAGCCAAAAGAGACCCAGTACTTC	CASRGQPKETQYF
TRBV30	13	TRBJ2-5	NA	NA	TGTGCCTGGAGTGGCCCGGAGCGAGAGACCCAGTACTTC	CAWSGPERETQYF
TRBV14	13	TRBJ1-2	NA	NA	TGTGCCAGCAGCCAAGGCAGGGACTATGGCTACACCTTC	CASSQGRDYGYTF
TRBV18	14	TRBJ1-6	TRBD1	NA	TGTGCCAGCTCACCCACAGGGGGCGATTCACCCCTCCACTTT	CASSPTGGDSPLHF
TRBV9	15	TRBJ2-1	NA	NA	TGTGCCAGCAGCCCCCTTGAGAGACACTACAATGAGCAGTTCTTC	CASSPLERHYNEQFF
TRBV25-1	13	TRBJ1-1	NA	NA	TGTGCCAGCTCAGCGGGGGGGAACACTGAAGCTTTCTTT	CASSAGGNTEAFF
TRBV11-2	12	TRBJ2-7	NA	NA	TGTGCCAGCAAGACGACTAGCTACGAGCAGTACTTC	CASKTTSYEQYF
TRBV6-5	15	TRBJ1-1	TRBD1	NA	TGTGCCAGCAGTTACGCGGCAGGGGGCAACACTGAAGCTTTCTTT	CASSYAAGGNTEAFF
TRBV7-6	18	TRBJ1-6	NA	NA	TGTGCCAGCAGCTACGCAAAAAGGGGGGGGGACGCAGGGTTCCCCCTCCACTTT	CASSYAKRGGDAGFPLHF
TRBV10-3	17	TRBJ2-1	TRBD2	NA	TGTGCCATCAGCCAGAGGACTAGCGGGAGGGAGAGGAATGAGCAGTTCTTC	CAISQRTSGRERNEQFF
TRBV21-1	18	TRBJ1-1	NA	NA	TGTGCCAGCAGCAAAGGAGTGTTACCGGGGAAATTGAACACTGAAGCTTTCTTT	CASSKGVLPGKLNTEAFF
TRBV5-6	14	TRBJ1-2	NA	NA	TGTGCCAGCAGCTTGGGACAGATCATCTATGGCTACACCTTC	CASSLGQIIYGYTF
TRBV7-2	17	TRBJ2-1	TRBD2	NA	TGTGCCAGCAGCTGGGGACTAGCGGGAGGGCGATACAATGAGCAGTTCTTC	CASSWGLAGGRYNEQFF
TRBV5-6	15	TRBJ1-1	NA	once	TGTGCCAGCAGCTTAGGCCGGGGATTGCACACTGAAGCTTTCTTT	CASSLGRGLHTEAFF
TRBV7-9	14	TRBJ2-4	NA	NA	TGTGCCAGCAGCTTGACAGGGCGGGGAAACATTCAGTACTTC	CASSLTGRGNIQYF
TRBV6-5	13	TRBJ1-2	TRBD1	NA	TGTGCCAGCAGCCGACAGGGGAACTATGGCTACACCTTC	CASSRQGNYGYTF
TRBV15	14	TRBJ2-1	NA	NA	TGTGCCACAAGAGCAGCGGGCTCCTACAATGAGCAGTTCTTC	CATRAAGSYNEQFF
TRBV7-8	13	TRBJ2-7	TRBD1	once	TGTGCCAGCAGCTTCCGGACAGGGGCCTTGCTGGGGTTC	CASSFRTGALLGF
TRBV2	15	TRBJ1-4	NA	NA	TGTGCCAGCAGTGCCCAGGGGTCAACTAATGAAAAACTGTTTTTT	CASSAQGSTNEKLFF
TRBV7-9	15	TRBJ2-7	NA	few	TGTGCCAGCAGCTTAACGGGGATGGCCACCTACGAGCAGTACTTC	CASSLTGMATYEQYF
TRBV11-2	17	TRBJ2-7	TRBD2	few	TGTGCCAGCAGCTGGCGACTAGCGGGAGGTTCTATGTACGAGCAGTACTTC	CASSWRLAGGSMYEQYF
TRBV6-1	17	TRBJ1-5	NA	once	TGTGCCAGCAGTGGCACCTCGGGGGGCAGACTAAATCAGCCCCAGCATTTT	CASSGTSGGRLNQPQHF
TRBV29-1	13	TRBJ2-6	NA	NA	TGCAGCGTTGCGAGCTCTGGGGCCAACGTCCTGACTTTC	CSVASSGANVLTF
TRBV15	13	TRBJ2-1	TRBD1	NA	TGTGCCACCAGGGCGGACAGGGACAATGAGCAGTTCTTC	CATRADRDNEQFF
TRBV19	14	TRBJ1-2	NA	NA	TGTGCCAGTACCCCCGTAGGAGGGAGCTATGGCTACACCTTC	CASTPVGGSYGYTF
TRBV9	13	TRBJ2-1	NA	NA	TGTGCCAGCAGCGTCGACTGGGACAATGAGCAGTTCTTC	CASSVDWDNEQFF
TRBV9	16	TRBJ2-1	TRBD1	NA	TGTGCCAGCAGCGTAGATTTAGGGACAGGGATAGGAGAGCAGTTCTTC	CASSVDLGTGIGEQFF
TRBV11-2	13	TRBJ2-1	NA	NA	TGTGCCCAGCGCTTCCTGGGGAGCAATGAGCAGTTCTTC	CAQRFLGSNEQFF
TRBV7-7	17	TRBJ2-1	NA	few	TGTGCCAGCAGCTTAGAGCCCCGTAGGGAGTGGGACAATGAGCAGTTCTTC	CASSLEPRREWDNEQFF
TRBV7-2	15	TRBJ2-1	TRBD2	NA	TGTGCCAGCAGGAAAACTCCGGGACTAAACAATGAGCAGTTCTTC	CASRKTPGLNNEQFF
TRBV11-3	15	TRBJ2-7	TRBD1	NA	TGTGCCAGCAGCTTAGATCTAACAGGGGACTACGAGCAGTACTTC	CASSLDLTGDYEQYF
TRBV7-9	14	TRBJ1-1	NA	NA	TGTGCCAGCAGCCCGAGGGACAAGAACACTGAAGCTTTCTTT	CASSPRDKNTEAFF
TRBV6-1	15	TRBJ1-1	TRBD1	once	TGTGCCAGCAGTGAAGCGACAGGGAGGAACACTGAAGCTTTCTTT	CASSEATGRNTEAFF
TRBV9	15	TRBJ2-3	NA	NA	TGTGCCAGCAGCGTAGGAGGCAGGGGCACAGATACGCAGTATTTT	CASSVGGRGTDTQYF
TRBV5-1	15	TRBJ1-3	TRBD1	NA	TGCGCCAGCAGCTTGGACAGGGGCCTCGGAAACACCATATATTTT	CASSLDRGLGNTIYF
TRBV4-1	12	TRBJ2-1	NA	few	TGCGCCAGCAGAGGATCCGAGGATGAGCAGTTCTTC	CASRGSEDEQFF
TRBV10-3	17	TRBJ1-1	TRBD1	NA	TGTGCCATCACCTTGCATAGACAGGGGGTCACAGACACTGAAGCTTTCTTT	CAITLHRQGVTDTEAFF
TRBV5-4	13	TRBJ1-2	NA	few	TGTGCCAGCAGCTTCACCCTACGGGATGGCTACACCTTC	CASSFTLRDGYTF
TRBV7-9	18	TRBJ2-2	NA	NA	TGTGCCAGCAGCCCCCGAACGCCAGGGTCGGTAGGAACCGGGGAGCTGTTTTTT	CASSPRTPGSVGTGELFF
TRBV28	16	TRBJ1-4	NA	NA	TGTGCCAGCAGTTTAAAACCCGTCGGGGGTAATGAAAAACTGTTTTTT	CASSLKPVGGNEKLFF
TRBV2	13	TRBJ1-2	NA	NA	TGTGCCAGCTGGGCCGGACTACGCTATGGCTACACCTTC	CASWAGLRYGYTF
TRBV6-5	11	TRBJ1-4	NA	once	TGTGCCAGCTCCCCGGGGGGGAAACTGTTTTTT	CASSPGGKLFF
TRBV7-9	14	TRBJ1-2	NA	few	TGTGCCAGCAGCATCGACTCCCGCGGCTATGGCTACACCTTC	CASSIDSRGYGYTF
TRBV7-9	14	TRBJ1-1	NA	NA	TGTGCCAGCAGCCCGCGGCGGGTGAACACTGAAGCTTTCTTT	CASSPRRVNTEAFF
TRBV19	15	TRBJ2-7	TRBD1	NA	TGTGCCAGTAGTTCAGCCGGGACAGGGGTTTACGAGCAGTACTTC	CASSSAGTGVYEQYF
TRBV7-9	14	TRBJ2-1	TRBD2	NA	TGTGCCAGCAGCCCCCGGGGGGGCATCGATGAGCAGTTCTTC	CASSPRGGIDEQFF
TRBV30	14	TRBJ1-4	NA	NA	TGTGCCTGGGCCGAGGGGGTAACTAATGAAAAACTGTTTTTT	CAWAEGVTNEKLFF
TRBV7-8	14	TRBJ2-3	NA	NA	TGTGCCAGCAGCTTACGTTCCCTCTCAGATACGCAGTATTTT	CASSLRSLSDTQYF
TRBV4-3	16	TRBJ2-1	TRBD2	NA	TGCGCCAGCAGCCAAGAACCGCGGGAGTTCGACAATGAGCAGTTCTTC	CASSQEPREFDNEQFF
TRBV11-2	13	TRBJ1-2	TRBD1	NA	TGTGCCAGCAGCCGGGACAGGTTCTATGGCTACACCTTC	CASSRDRFYGYTF
TRBV14	18	TRBJ2-2	NA	NA	TGTGCCAGCAGCCAAGAGGGGGGTGGTAGTGGGAACACCGGGGAGCTGTTTTTT	CASSQEGGGSGNTGELFF
TRBV29-1	14	TRBJ2-1	NA	once	TGCAGCGTCCCACTACAGGGTTCGTTTTATGAGCAGTTCTTC	CSVPLQGSFYEQFF